These T cell receptor beta chains were read from a single sample in a study of blood T cell repertoires in COVID-19. Assay: immunoSEQ multiplex PCR; the TCRdb copy retains only in-frame clones and omits some. The top ten hold approximately 36% of the sample, which has approximately 35,000 clones, about 78% seen once. The sample was peripheral blood. These receptors were obtained from a man aged 80 or over with acute or convalescent COVID-19. Both conserved end residues are part of each CDR3. A D gene is named only where the DNA matches it firmly. The size entry is marked missing in some rows and otherwise reads once, few, many or a size class.

v_gene: TRBV6-5
j_gene: TRBJ2-3
abundance: once
d_gene: TRBD2
CDR3aa: CASNVLAGGRDTQYF
CDR3nt: TGTGCCAGCAACGTACTAGCGGGGGGGCGGGATACGCAGTATTTT

v_gene: TRBV5-1
j_gene: TRBJ2-2
abundance: .
d_gene: .
CDR3aa: CASSLEGPGNTGELFF
CDR3nt: TGCGCCAGCAGCTTGGAGGGGCCGGGTAACACCGGGGAGCTGTTTTTT

v_gene: TRBV30
j_gene: TRBJ1-1
abundance: .
d_gene: .
CDR3aa: CAWIRSSGTEAFF
CDR3nt: TGTGCCTGGATACGGAGTTCGGGCACTGAAGCTTTCTTT

v_gene: TRBV3-1/TRBV3-2
j_gene: TRBJ2-1
abundance: once
d_gene: TRBD2
CDR3aa: CASMAGGYNEQFF
CDR3nt: TGTGCCAGCATGGCGGGGGGTTACAATGAGCAGTTCTTC

v_gene: TRBV3-1/TRBV3-2
j_gene: TRBJ1-1
abundance: few
d_gene: .
CDR3aa: CASSDLGQNTEAFF
CDR3nt: TGTGCCAGCAGCGACCTGGGACAGAACACTGAAGCTTTCTTT

v_gene: TRBV19
j_gene: TRBJ1-6
abundance: .
d_gene: .
CDR3aa: CASSIEQGLGSPLHF
CDR3nt: TGTGCCAGTAGTATCGAGCAGGGCCTGGGGTCACCCCTCCACTTT

v_gene: TRBV10-3
j_gene: TRBJ1-5
abundance: .
d_gene: TRBD1
CDR3aa: CAVRQGLESNQPQHF
CDR3nt: TGTGCCGTACGACAGGGTCTCGAGAGCAATCAGCCCCAGCATTTT

v_gene: TRBV6-6
j_gene: TRBJ2-6
abundance: .
d_gene: .
CDR3aa: CASRPSGANVLTF
CDR3nt: TGTGCCAGCAGGCCCAGTGGGGCCAACGTCCTGACTTTC

v_gene: TRBV18
j_gene: TRBJ2-5
abundance: .
d_gene: TRBD2
CDR3aa: CASSLTLAGVQETQYF
CDR3nt: TGTGCCAGCTCACTGACACTAGCGGGGGTTCAAGAGACCCAGTACTTC

v_gene: TRBV6-6
j_gene: TRBJ1-6
abundance: .
d_gene: .
CDR3aa: CASIGAGARANSPLHF
CDR3nt: TGTGCCAGCATAGGGGCAGGGGCGAGAGCTAATTCACCCCTCCACTTT

v_gene: TRBV7-3
j_gene: TRBJ1-1
abundance: .
d_gene: .
CDR3aa: CASSLEGLNTEAFF
CDR3nt: TGTGCCAGCAGCTTGGAGGGGTTGAACACTGAAGCTTTCTTT

v_gene: TRBV7-8
j_gene: TRBJ2-7
abundance: .
d_gene: TRBD2
CDR3aa: CASTLTSGRFEQYF
CDR3nt: TGTGCCAGCACCCTAACTAGCGGAAGGTTCGAGCAGTACTTC

v_gene: TRBV10-3
j_gene: TRBJ1-5
abundance: .
d_gene: .
CDR3aa: CASRPGLSNQPQHF
CDR3nt: TGTGCCTCGCGACCGGGACTTTCGAATCAGCCCCAGCATTTT

v_gene: TRBV11-2
j_gene: TRBJ2-6
abundance: .
d_gene: .
CDR3aa: CASSYASLSGANVLTF
CDR3nt: TGTGCCAGCAGCTACGCTAGCCTCTCTGGGGCCAACGTCCTGACTTTC